This is a list of T cell receptor beta chains from one sample in a study of cytomegalovirus exposure and HLA in healthy donors. Using immunoSEQ multiplex PCR, the repertoire was profiled, and TCRdb retains in-frame clones only, with some absent. The data hold around 150,000 clones, with 75% to 80% observed a single time. Sequencing used PBMCs. All receptors come from a man in his fifties in good health and CMV-seropositive. Both conserved end residues are part of each CDR3. The order of the fields is V gene, CDR3 protein.

V: TRBV19; CDR3: CASSNGGGTEAFF
V: TRBV15; CDR3: CATSRDPGVNTQYF
V: TRBV18; CDR3: CASSSGQNTEAFF
V: TRBV6-1; CDR3: CASSELGEDGYTF
V: TRBV7-2; CDR3: CASSLRRGGGPGELFF
V: TRBV19; CDR3: CASSKMTGMNTEAFF
V: TRBV7-2; CDR3: CAIRPTSGAYNEQFF
V: TRBV13; CDR3: CASSPTINTIYF
V: TRBV6-1; CDR3: CASSTQQGMEETQYF
V: TRBV9; CDR3: CASSVGQTYEQYF
V: TRBV5-4; CDR3: CASSLRLAGGPVTDTQYF
V: TRBV6-5; CDR3: CASSPRGQGNNEQYF
V: TRBV9; CDR3: CASSGGQANTEAFF
V: TRBV7-9; CDR3: CASSKVSTGGEGGYTF
V: TRBV11-2; CDR3: CASSHGPWEQETQYF
V: TRBV9; CDR3: CASSATSGGSVEQFF
V: TRBV9; CDR3: CASSVGERAGYNEQFF
V: TRBV14; CDR3: CASSQGQVSSTDTQYF
V: TRBV11-3; CDR3: CASRLTGNTEAFF
V: TRBV7-9; CDR3: CASSLQNNQPQHF
V: TRBV4-3; CDR3: CASSQDHRGPDTIYF
V: TRBV7-2; CDR3: CASSSSGGLLIPKETQYF
V: TRBV4-2; CDR3: CASRQDSRYGYTF
V: TRBV7-8; CDR3: CASSLPRTDIGTEAFF
V: TRBV19; CDR3: CATHGSSAVKNIQYF
V: TRBV6-4; CDR3: CASSEWGLNTGELFF
V: TRBV4-2; CDR3: CASSQDLRQVLRYGYTF
V: TRBV6-5; CDR3: CASRGQFTGELFF
V: TRBV19; CDR3: CASTLTGGTNEKLFF
V: TRBV11-2; CDR3: CASSLTGYSNQPQHF
V: TRBV7-9; CDR3: CASSGDWQETQYF
V: TRBV7-2; CDR3: CASRGGGGNTIYF
V: TRBV6-5; CDR3: CASSNDRGLAEAFF
V: TRBV7-2; CDR3: CASSLGGAGGQETQYF
V: TRBV5-1; CDR3: CASSLGNRGLYNEQFF
V: TRBV5-4; CDR3: CASKQGDTQYF
V: TRBV5-4; CDR3: CASSLITSGSIGYTF
V: TRBV2; CDR3: CASREQGYSNQPQHF
V: TRBV22-1; CDR3: CPGSARPDRRYQPQHF
V: TRBV28; CDR3: CASRPLREGVLSQYF
V: TRBV5-6; CDR3: CASSRGSTEAFF
V: TRBV18; CDR3: CASSQAFGSSSPSTDTQYF
V: TRBV4-2; CDR3: CASSQGRVGNSPLHF
V: TRBV5-1; CDR3: CASSPRGQRNNEQFF